The 21 T cell receptor beta chains listed next were all sequenced from one sample in a study of regulatory T cells in long-lasting Graves disease. The time point is: newly diagnosed GD, antithyroid drugs for less than 3 months. From PBMCs, RNA was extracted and then used to make the TCR library. Building the TCR beta libraries relied on iRepertoire HTBI primers, and CDR3 regions underwent Arm-PCR. TCRdb itself ran the multiplex PCR reads through MiXCR, one entry per CDR3 protein. The sample shows 350,000 to 450,000 distinct CDR3 sequences, 14% to 15% of them seen only once. These same data were also listed under a study on T cells in Graves' hyperthyroidism and ophthalmopathy.

The sample consisted of peripheral blood mononuclear cells (PBMCs), taken at new diagnosis, from a patient treated with antithyroid drugs. The receptors stem from a young woman with Graves disease.

This clonotype was recorded a few times. V usage is TRBV4-1 and J usage is TRBJ1-3; TRBD1 agrees at 7 bases. With V trimmed by 0 bases and J by 5 bases, 7 bases remained unmatched. The germline V gene encodes CDR1 MGHRA and CDR2 YSYEKL. The CDR3 is 16 residues long. CDR3 bases: TGCGCCAGCAGCCAAGAACCGGTGACAGGGAGAAACACCATATATTTT. This encodes CASSQEPVTGRNTIYF.

The sample holds many counts of this clonotype. The rearrangement uses TRBV2 and TRBJ2-3, with 9 bases fitting TRBD2. Germline V gene lookup returns CDR1 SNHLY and CDR2 FYNNEI. With V trimmed by 6 bases and J by 1 base, 2 bases remained unmatched. The CDR3 runs to 14 residues. The chain's CDR3 is CASSGTSRTDTQYF. Written as DNA, the CDR3 is TGTGCCAGCAGCGGGACTAGCCGCACAGATACGCAGTATTTT.

In this sample, this clonotype turned up many times. J is TRBJ2-1 and V is TRBV20-1, with 9 nucleotides matching TRBD2. J lost 0 bases, V lost 7 bases, and 4 bases had no gene match. Germline V gives CDR1 DFQATT, CDR2 SNEGSKA (reference sequence). The CDR3 totals 14 residues. For the CDR3, the DNA is TGCAGTGGCACTAGCGGGCTCTCCTACAATGAGCAGTTCTTC. Protein sequence: CSGTSGLSYNEQFF.

This clonotype was detected ten times or more. The chain carries TRBV24-1 and TRBJ1-5; maybe TRBD1 (5 bases). V lost 3 bases, J lost 6 bases, and 8 bases lay in between. The CDR3 consists of 13 residues. Looked up from germline, CDR1 is KGHDR and CDR2 is SFDVKD. The CDR3 nucleotides are TGTGCCACCAGTGATAGGGGAAGTCAGCCCCAGCATTTT. It codes for CATSDRGSQPQHF.

A word on this clonotype: This could be a read error, since a much larger clone is one nucleotide away. The V call is TRBV12-3 or TRBV12-4, the J call TRBJ2-3, with 8 bases matching TRBD2. The CDR3 spans 14 residues. As DNA, the CDR3 is TGTGTCAGCAGTTTAGGCGGGAGGATAGATACGCAGTATTTT. Translated, it gives CVSSLGGRIDTQYF.

In its sample, this clonotype was seen many times. This chain joins TRBV24-1 and TRBJ2-5, with 9 bases aligning to TRBD2. Germline values: CDR1 KGHDR, CDR2 SFDVKD. J lost 1 base, V lost 9 bases, and 5 bases had no gene match. CDR3 length: 14 amino acids. The CDR3, as DNA: TGTGCCACCGAGACTAGCGGAGGCCAAGAGACCCAGTACTTC. Amino acid sequence: CATETSGGQETQYF.

In this sample, this clonotype turned up a few times. The chain employs TRBV12-3 or TRBV12-4 and TRBJ2-2, with 12 bases fitting TRBD2. CDR3 length: 18 residues. V was pared by 2 bases and J by 2 bases, with 6 bases of the junction left unmatched. DNA of the CDR3: TGTGCCAGCAGTTTACGCTCTAGCGGGAGGGCAAACACCGGGGAGCTGTTTTTT. It translates to CASSLRSSGRANTGELFF.

This clonotype was counted many times. Germline and junction disagree at one end, which may indicate a read error. J is TRBJ1-1 and V is TRBV18; D perhaps matches TRBD1 (6 bases). This CDR3 has 14 amino acids. Germline loops: CDR1 KGHSH, CDR2 LQKENI. The CDR3 spells CASSPPGGRTEAFF. The CDR3 DNA reads as TGCGCCAGCAGCCCACCGGGGGGCCGTACTGAAGCTTTCTTT.

The chain joins TRBV12-3 or TRBV12-4 to TRBJ1-3; D unresolved. The CDR3 loop spans 16 amino acids. Trimming pared 6 bases from V and 0 bases from J, leaving 15 bases between. CDR3 in amino acids: CASSHDMGVSGNTIYF. In nucleotides, the CDR3 is TGTGCCAGCAGCCATGACATGGGAGTCTCTGGAAACACCATATATTTT.

This clonotype was counted many times. The rearrangement links TRBV18 to TRBJ2-1; D not resolved. V gave up 2 bases and J gave up 8 bases, with 16 bases separating them. CDR1 is KGHSH and CDR2 is LQKENI in the germline V gene. The CDR3 covers 15 residues. In DNA, the CDR3 is TGTGCCAGCTCACCAACGAGTCTAGTCTTCGATGAGCAGTTCTTC. Residues: CASSPTSLVFDEQFF.

This clonotype has a count of ten or more. The chain recombines TRBV11-3 with TRBJ2-7, with 13 bases identical to TRBD2. V was clipped by 5 bases and J by 0 bases; unmatched bases: 7. The CDR3 length is 17 residues. Germline assignment: CDR1 SGHNT and CDR2 YENEEA. The CDR3 DNA reads TGTGCCAGCAGCCTTCGGACTAGCGGGGGTAGCTCCTACGAGCAGTACTTC. Its protein is CASSLRTSGGSSYEQYF.

This rearrangement joins TRBV5-1 to TRBJ2-1; tentatively, D is TRBD1 or TRBD2 (5 bases each). Trimming removed 3 bases from V and 7 bases from J, with 14 bases in between. The CDR3 is 14 residues long. Germline loops: CDR1 SGHRS, CDR2 YFSETQ. CDR3 nucleotides: TGCGCCAGCAGCTCGGGACCTCCTAAGAATGAGCAGTTCTTC. Translated: CASSSGPPKNEQFF.

As to this clonotype: A much larger clone is a single base away; this may be a read error. This sequence joins TRBV7-6 and TRBJ2-5, with D unclear. Germline V gene lookup returns CDR1 SGHVS and CDR2 FNYEAQ. The CDR3 loop spans 12 amino acids. Here the CDR3 reads CASSRFQETRYF. In nucleotides, the CDR3 is TGTGCCAGCAGCCGATTCCAAGAGACCCGGTACTTC.

This clonotype showed up many times. The rearrangement joins TRBV7-2 to TRBJ2-7, with D perhaps TRBD2 (6 bases). V lost 5 bases and J lost 3, with 17 bases in between. The CDR3 loop spans 15 amino acids. The germline CDR1 and CDR2 sequences are SGHTA and FQGNSA. CDR3 nucleotide sequence: TGTGCCAGCAGCACCCACGGGGGTGGCGGCTACGAGCAGTACTTC. Its protein is CASSTHGGGGYEQYF.

The rearrangement joins TRBV5-5 to TRBJ2-1; TRBD1 is a possible D gene (6 bases). This CDR3 comprises 15 residues. Germline lookup yields CDR1 SGHKS and CDR2 YYEKEE (reference sequence). V was clipped by 4 bases and J by 2 bases, with 13 bases between them. CDR3 sequence: CASSLPGTTYNEQFF. CDR3 nucleotide sequence: TGTGCCAGCAGCCTCCCCGGGACAACCTACAATGAGCAGTTCTTC.

This clonotype has a handful of counts. A single base separates this from a much larger clone, so it may be a read error. J is TRBJ2-5 and V is TRBV30, with 7 bases matching TRBD2. CDR3 length: 11 amino acids. CDR1 GTSNPN and CDR2 SVGIG come from the germline V gene (reference sequence). V dropped 6 bases and J dropped 9; count of bases not matched to a gene: 7. In DNA form, the CDR3 reads TGTGCCTGTTCTCTTGGGGGGGCCCAGTACTTC. As protein: CACSLGGAQYF. The entire variable domain, with the rest obtained from reference TRBV30 and TRBJ2-5, is as follows: SQTIHQWPATLVQPVGSPLSLECTVEGTSNPNLYWYRQAAGRGLQLLFYSVGIGQISSEVPQNLSASRPQDRQFILSSKKLLLSDSGFYLCACSLGGAQYFGPGTRLLVL.

This clonotype showed up many times. The chain combines TRBV6-2 or TRBV6-3 with TRBJ2-3; 9 bases line up with TRBD2. Unmatched junction bases numbered 5, after V lost 6 bases and J lost 4 bases. Germline assignment: CDR1 MNHEY and CDR2 SVGEGT. This CDR3 is built from 14 residues. The CDR3 nucleotides read TGTGCCAGCAGACCCGGGACTAGCTCAGATACGCAGTATTTT. As protein: CASRPGTSSDTQYF.

The CDR3: CASSLARGLAEAFF. The CDR3, as DNA: TGTGCCAGCAGTTTAGCCAGGGGGTTGGCTGAAGCTTTCTTT. This chain joins TRBV28 and TRBJ1-1; 7 nucleotides match TRBD1. CDR3 size: 14 residues. CDR1 is MDHEN, CDR2 SYDVKM, per germline. J lost 6 bases, V lost 2 bases, and 6 bases had no gene match.

There are many counts of this clonotype. V and J are TRBV27 and TRBJ1-1; D is unresolved. Germline V gene data show CDR1 as MNHEY and CDR2 as SMNVEV (reference sequence). The CDR3 is made up of 15 amino acids. Trimming shortened V by 4 bases and J by 3 bases, and 15 bases separated the two germline ends. The DNA of the CDR3 is TGTGCCAGCAGTTCCTCGCCTGGGAGATACACTGAAGCTTTCTTT. This encodes CASSSSPGRYTEAFF.

There are many counts of this clonotype. The chain recombines TRBV5-8 with TRBJ2-5; possible D gene TRBD1, 6 bases. Germline V gene lookup returns CDR1 SGHTS and CDR2 YDEGEE. The CDR3 runs to 14 residues. V shed 4 bases and J shed 3 bases, with 13 bases lying between them. The CDR3 here is CASSLGTLKETQYF. Written as DNA, the CDR3 is TGTGCCAGCAGCCTGGGGACATTGAAAGAGACCCAGTACTTC.

This clonotype was seen repeatedly, ten times or more. V usage is TRBV10-3 and J usage is TRBJ2-7; 11 bases are a match to TRBD1. CDR3 length equals 18 residues. Trimming at V came to 11 bases and at J to 3 bases, leaving 21 bases not matched to a gene. From germline, CDR1 is ENHRY and CDR2 SYGVKD. CDR3 in DNA: TGTGCCGCCATGGGGGGTGGACAGGGGGCAATGGGAGGCTACGAGCAGTACTTC. Residues: CAAMGGGQGAMGGYEQYF.